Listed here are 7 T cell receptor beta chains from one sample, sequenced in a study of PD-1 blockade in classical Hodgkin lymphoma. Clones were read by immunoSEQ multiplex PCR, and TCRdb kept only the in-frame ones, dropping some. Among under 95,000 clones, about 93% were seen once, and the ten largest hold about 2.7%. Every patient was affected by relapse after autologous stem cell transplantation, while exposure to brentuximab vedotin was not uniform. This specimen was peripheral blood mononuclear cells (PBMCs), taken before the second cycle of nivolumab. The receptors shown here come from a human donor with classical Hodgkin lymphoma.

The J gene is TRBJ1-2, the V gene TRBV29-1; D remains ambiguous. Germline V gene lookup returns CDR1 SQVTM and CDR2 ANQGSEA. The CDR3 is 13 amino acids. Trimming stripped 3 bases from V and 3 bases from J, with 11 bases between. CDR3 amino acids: CSVDGRLDYGYTF. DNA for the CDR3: TGCAGCGTTGACGGTAGACTGGACTATGGCTACACCTTC.

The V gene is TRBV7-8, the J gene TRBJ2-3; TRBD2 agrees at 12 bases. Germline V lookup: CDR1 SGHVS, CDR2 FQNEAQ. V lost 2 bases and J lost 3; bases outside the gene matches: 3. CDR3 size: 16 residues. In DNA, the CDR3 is TGTGCCAGCAGCTTACTAGCGGGAGGGCTTACAGATACGCAGTATTTT. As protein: CASSLLAGGLTDTQYF. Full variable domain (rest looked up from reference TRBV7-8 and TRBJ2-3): GAGVSQSPRYKVAKRGQDVALRCDPISGHVSLFWYQQALGQGPEFLTYFQNEAQLDKSGLPSDRFFAERPEGSVSTLKIQRTQQEDSAVYLCASSLLAGGLTDTQYFGPGTRLTVL.

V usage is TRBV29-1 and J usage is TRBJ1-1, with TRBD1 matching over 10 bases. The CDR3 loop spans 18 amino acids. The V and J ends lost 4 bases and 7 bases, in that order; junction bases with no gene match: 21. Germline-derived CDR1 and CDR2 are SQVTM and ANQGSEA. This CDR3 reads CSVVLGQGGGWRKNEAFF. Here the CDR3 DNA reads TGCAGCGTTGTTTTAGGACAGGGGGGGGGATGGAGGAAGAATGAAGCTTTCTTT.

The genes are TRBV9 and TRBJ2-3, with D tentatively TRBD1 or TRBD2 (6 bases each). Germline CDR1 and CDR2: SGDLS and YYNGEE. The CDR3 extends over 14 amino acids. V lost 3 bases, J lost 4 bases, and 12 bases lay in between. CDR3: CASSAGALSDTQYF. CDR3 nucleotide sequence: TGTGCCAGCAGCGCGGGGGCGCTTTCAGATACGCAGTATTTT.

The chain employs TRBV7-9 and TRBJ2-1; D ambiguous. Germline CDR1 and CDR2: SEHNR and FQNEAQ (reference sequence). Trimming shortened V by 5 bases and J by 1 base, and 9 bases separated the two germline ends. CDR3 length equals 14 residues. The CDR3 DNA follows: TGTGCCAGCAGCCCGATTCAGTCCTACAATGAGCAGTTCTTC. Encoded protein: CASSPIQSYNEQFF.

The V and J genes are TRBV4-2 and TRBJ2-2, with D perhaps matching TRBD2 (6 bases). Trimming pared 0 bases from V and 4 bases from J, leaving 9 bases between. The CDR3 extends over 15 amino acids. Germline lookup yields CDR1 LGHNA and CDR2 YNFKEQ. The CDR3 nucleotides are TGTGCCAGCAGCCAAGAAACTAGCCGCACCGGGGAGCTGTTTTTT. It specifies CASSQETSRTGELFF.

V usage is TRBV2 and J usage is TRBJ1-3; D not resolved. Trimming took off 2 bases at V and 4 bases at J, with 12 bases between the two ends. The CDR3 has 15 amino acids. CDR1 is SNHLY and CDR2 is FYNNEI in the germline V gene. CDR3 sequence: CASSEQNTLGNTIYF. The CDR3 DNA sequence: TGTGCCAGCAGTGAACAGAACACCCTAGGAAACACCATATATTTT.